One and the same sample provided the 6 T cell receptor beta chains below, sequenced in a study of neurological immune-mediated disorders. Time point described: technical triplicate 2. TCRdb re-analysed the 5' RACE reads in MiXCR, keeping a single row per CDR3 protein. This table holds about 55,000 distinct CDR3 sequences, 24% found once. The sequencing input was PBMCs. The receptors were gathered from a man aged 55 to 70 with HTLV-1-associated myelopathy (HAM/TSP).

This clonotype has at least ten counts. V and J are TRBV7-9 and TRBJ2-1; D is ambiguous. This CDR3 contains 14 residues. Deletions cut 0 bases from V and 10 bases from J, with 13 bases between. The germline CDR1 and CDR2 sequences are SEHNR and FQNEAQ (reference sequence). The CDR3 here is CASSLAGAVGEQFF. In DNA form, the CDR3 reads TGTGCCAGCAGCTTAGCGGGCGCGGTGGGAGAGCAGTTCTTC.

This chain connects TRBV4-3 to TRBJ1-2, with 7 bases lining up with TRBD1. Germline lookup yields CDR1 LGHNA and CDR2 YSLEER. J lost 3 bases, V lost 3 bases, and 4 bases had no gene match. This CDR3 region has 14 residues. In DNA, the CDR3 is TGCGCCAGCAGCCAGGAAACAGGGGACTATGGCTACACCTTC. Translation: CASSQETGDYGYTF.

CDR3 sequence (DNA): TGCGCCAGCAGCAGGGGACTAGCGGCAGGGGAGGATACGCAGTATTTT. It yields the protein CASSRGLAAGEDTQYF. The rearrangement joins TRBV5-1 to TRBJ2-3; TRBD2 matches 11 bases. Germline V gene lookup returns CDR1 SGHRS and CDR2 YFSETQ. CDR3 length: 16 residues. Losses at the gene ends were 4 bases for V and 6 bases for J; bases not matched to a gene: 10.

The CDR3: CAISESLGGAETQYF. The CDR3 DNA reads TGTGCCATCAGTGAGTCGTTGGGGGGCGCAGAGACCCAGTACTTC. J is TRBJ2-5 and V is TRBV10-3, with D possibly being TRBD1 or TRBD2 (6 bases each). Trimming stripped 0 bases from V and 4 bases from J, with 12 bases between. This CDR3 comprises 15 residues. CDR1 is ENHRY, CDR2 SYGVKD, per germline.

This clonotype was detected many times. The chain is built from TRBV5-1 and TRBJ2-7; 12 nucleotides match TRBD1. The CDR3 extends over 15 amino acids. CDR1 and CDR2 (germline): SGHRS, YFSETQ. V lost 4 bases and J lost 6; bases outside the gene matches: 8. DNA for the CDR3: TGCGCCAGCAGCCCGGGACAGGGGGCCACTCGCGAGCAGTACTTC. It specifies CASSPGQGATREQYF.

This clonotype has at least ten counts. The rearrangement joins TRBV4-2 to TRBJ2-7; 7 bases are a match to TRBD1. V was clipped by 4 bases and J by 3 bases; unmatched bases: 12. The length of the CDR3 is 16 residues. Germline lookup yields CDR1 LGHNA and CDR2 YNFKEQ. CDR3 DNA sequence: TGTGCCAGCAGCCCCCGGAAGGGGGCAGGGGACTACGAGCAGTACTTC. It encodes CASSPRKGAGDYEQYF.